These T cell receptor beta chains were read from a single sample in a study of T cell clusters in autoimmune cytopenias. No DNA is given; TCRdb re-called the multiplex PCR reads and lists each CDR3 protein once. The sample has a few thousand distinct CDR3 sequences. The specimen sequenced was peripheral blood. These receptors were obtained from a human donor with an autoimmune cytopenia or autoimmune hepatitis (not recorded which). CDR3s include the opening cysteine and the closing phenylalanine or tryptophan. Each record gives: J gene, V gene, CDR3 length, clone size, CDR3 protein. The listing skips clone size in some rows; elsewhere it reads once, few, many or a size class.

TRBJ2-3 | TRBV20-1 | 14 | NA | CSAPTSGLTDTQYF
TRBJ1-5 | TRBV5-1 | 14 | NA | CASSLAGGHQPQHF
TRBJ2-2 | TRBV6-5 | 15 | NA | CASTPWTANTGELFF
TRBJ1-4 | TRBV28 | 15 | NA | CASRGVGRINEKLFF
TRBJ2-7 | TRBV7-2 | 12 | medium-sized | CASSLQVYEQYF
TRBJ2-6 | TRBV20-1 | 16 | NA | CSARSWSYSGANVLTF
TRBJ1-1 | TRBV7-6 | 13 | medium-sized | CASSPQQNTEAFF
TRBJ1-4 | TRBV19 | 15 | medium-sized | CASNRVGGANEKLFF
TRBJ1-5 | TRBV12-3/TRBV12-4 | 15 | medium-sized | CASSPGMYSNQPQHF
TRBJ1-2 | TRBV27 | 14 | medium-sized | CASAQGGGFYGYTF
TRBJ1-2 | TRBV20-1 | 11 | NA | CSASYWSGYTF
TRBJ1-1 | TRBV28 | 13 | NA | CASAVDMNTEAFF
TRBJ1-1 | TRBV5-4 | 15 | NA | CASSPRQSSNTEAFF
TRBJ2-7 | TRBV27 | 12 | medium-sized | CASSTGLAVLYF
TRBJ2-7 | TRBV6-1 | 14 | medium-sized | CASRGQYEIYEQYF
TRBJ1-1 | TRBV6-5 | 13 | medium-sized | CASSWGTGREAFF